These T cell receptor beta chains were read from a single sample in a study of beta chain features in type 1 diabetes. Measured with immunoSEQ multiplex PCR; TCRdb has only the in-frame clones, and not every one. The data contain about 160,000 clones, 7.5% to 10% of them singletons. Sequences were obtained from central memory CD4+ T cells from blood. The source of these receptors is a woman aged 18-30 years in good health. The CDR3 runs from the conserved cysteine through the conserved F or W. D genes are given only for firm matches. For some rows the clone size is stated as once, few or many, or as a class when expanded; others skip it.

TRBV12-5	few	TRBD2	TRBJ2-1	CASGLQRGGQDNEQFF	TGTGCTAGTGGACTCCAACGGGGGGGCCAGGACAATGAGCAGTTCTTC
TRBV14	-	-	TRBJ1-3	CASSPGPRRDTIYF	TGTGCCAGCAGCCCGGGACCCAGGAGGGACACCATATATTTT
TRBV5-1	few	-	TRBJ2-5	CASSAGTSTMAQYF	TGCGCCAGCTCCGCCGGGACTTCTACGATGGCCCAGTACTTC
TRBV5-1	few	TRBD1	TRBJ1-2	CASSPSTGTGYGYTF	TGCGCCAGCAGCCCGAGTACCGGGACAGGGTATGGCTACACCTTC
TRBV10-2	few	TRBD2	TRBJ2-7	CASRGESAGAYEQYF	TGCGCCAGCAGGGGAGAATCAGCGGGGGCCTACGAGCAGTACTTC
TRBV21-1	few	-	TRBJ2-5	CASSKKYQVRETQYF	TGTGCCAGCAGCAAAAAGTACCAGGTGCGAGAGACCCAGTACTTC
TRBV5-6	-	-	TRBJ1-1	CASSFRGAGTEAFF	TGTGCCAGCAGCTTCAGGGGTGCTGGGACTGAAGCTTTCTTT
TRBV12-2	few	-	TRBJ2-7	CASRLARGQGPYEQYF	TGTGCAAGTCGCTTAGCGAGGGGACAGGGTCCCTACGAGCAGTACTTC
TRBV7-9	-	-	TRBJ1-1	CASTPKNTEAFF	TGTGCCAGCACCCCTAAGAACACTGAAGCTTTCTTT
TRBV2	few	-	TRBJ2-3	CASSEQTDTQYF	TGTGCCAGCAGTGAACAGACAGATACGCAGTATTTT
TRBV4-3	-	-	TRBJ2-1	CASSQVDMSSYNEQFF	TGCGCCAGCAGCCAAGTAGACATGAGCTCCTACAATGAGCAGTTCTTC
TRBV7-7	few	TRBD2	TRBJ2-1	CASSLLAGGANEQFF	TGTGCTAGCAGCTTATTAGCGGGAGGCGCAAATGAGCAGTTCTTC
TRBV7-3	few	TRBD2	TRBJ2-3	CASSLTASGAGTDTQYF	TGTGCCAGCAGCTTAACGGCGAGCGGGGCAGGCACAGATACGCAGTATTTT
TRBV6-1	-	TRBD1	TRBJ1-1	CASSPRTGVVTEAFF	TGTGCCAGCAGTCCACGGACAGGGGTCGTTACTGAAGCTTTCTTT
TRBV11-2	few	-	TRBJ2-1	CASSLLSGSSYNEQFF	TGTGCCAGCAGCTTATTATCCGGGAGCTCCTACAATGAGCAGTTCTTC
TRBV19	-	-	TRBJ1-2	CASSSPSRRGNYGYTF	TGTGCCAGTAGTTCCCCTTCCCGACGGGGAAACTATGGCTACACCTTC
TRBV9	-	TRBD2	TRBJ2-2	CASSVMEAGGITGELFF	TGTGCCAGCAGCGTAATGGAGGCGGGGGGGATAACCGGGGAGCTGTTTTTT
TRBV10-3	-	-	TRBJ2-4	CAISERKEGGKNIQYF	TGTGCCATCAGTGAGAGGAAAGAAGGAGGAAAAAACATTCAGTACTTC
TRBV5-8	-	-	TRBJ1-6	CASSLGSRSNSPLHF	TGTGCCAGCAGCTTGGGCTCACGGAGTAATTCACCCCTCCACTTT
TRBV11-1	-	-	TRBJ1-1	CASSLKRVTEAFF	TGTGCCAGCAGCTTAAAACGGGTCACTGAAGCTTTCTTT
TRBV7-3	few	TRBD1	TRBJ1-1	CASSPRDRGRTEAFF	TGTGCCAGCAGCCCCCGGGACAGGGGACGGACTGAAGCTTTCTTT
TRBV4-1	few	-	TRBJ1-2	CASSQEGSITGGYTF	TGCGCCAGCAGCCAAGAGGGTTCAATCACGGGTGGCTACACCTTC
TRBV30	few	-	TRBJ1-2	CAWSVPAASAITF	TGTGCCTGGAGTGTGCCCGCGGCATCGGCTATTACCTTC
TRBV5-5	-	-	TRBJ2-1	CASRSQWEREQFF	TGTGCCAGCAGATCGCAATGGGAGAGGGAGCAGTTCTTC
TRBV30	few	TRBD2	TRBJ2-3	CAWSVGGRALDTQYF	TGTGCCTGGAGTGTTGGCGGGAGGGCCTTAGATACGCAGTATTTT
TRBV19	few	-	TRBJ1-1	CASTDRRRTEAFF	TGTGCCAGTACCGACAGGAGGAGAACTGAAGCTTTCTTT
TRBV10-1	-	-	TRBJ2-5	CASSAGQQETQYF	TGCGCCAGCAGTGCGGGACAACAAGAGACCCAGTACTTC
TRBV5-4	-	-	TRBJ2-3	CASSLDVLRPTDTQYF	TGTGCCAGCAGCTTGGATGTCTTGCGGCCCACAGATACGCAGTATTTT
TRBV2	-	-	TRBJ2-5	CASQGLGDQETQYF	TGTGCCAGCCAGGGGTTGGGGGACCAAGAGACCCAGTACTTC
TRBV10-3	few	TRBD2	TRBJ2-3	CAIRHTSGQGDTQYF	TGTGCCATCAGGCATACTAGCGGCCAAGGCGATACGCAGTATTTT
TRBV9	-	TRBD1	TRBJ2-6	CASSEGAVGANVLTF	TGTGCCAGCAGCGAGGGGGCGGTAGGGGCCAACGTCCTGACTTTC
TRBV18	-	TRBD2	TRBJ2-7	CASSPRASGVYEQYF	TGTGCCAGCTCACCACGGGCTAGCGGGGTCTACGAGCAGTACTTC
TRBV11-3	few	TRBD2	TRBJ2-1	CASSLGVPAGDQFF	TGTGCCAGCAGCTTAGGGGTCCCTGCGGGAGATCAGTTCTTC
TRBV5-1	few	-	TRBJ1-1	CASSQQGLNTEAFF	TGCGCCAGCAGTCAACAGGGTTTGAACACTGAAGCTTTCTTT
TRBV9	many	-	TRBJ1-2	CASSSPAGGGFNYGYTF	TGTGCCAGCAGCTCTCCAGCGGGGGGCGGATTTAACTATGGCTACACCTTC
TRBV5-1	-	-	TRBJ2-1	CASSLAEKYNEQFF	TGCGCCAGCAGCTTGGCCGAGAAATACAATGAGCAGTTCTTC
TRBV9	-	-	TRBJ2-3	CASSVRGGGAITDTQYF	TGTGCCAGCAGCGTCCGAGGGGGCGGGGCGATCACAGATACGCAGTATTTT
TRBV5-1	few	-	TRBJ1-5	CASSLSGVAGNQPQHF	TGCGCCAGCAGCTTATCAGGGGTCGCGGGCAATCAGCCCCAGCATTTT
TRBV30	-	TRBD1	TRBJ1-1	CAWRGGQGKAFF	TGTGCCTGGAGGGGAGGACAGGGTAAAGCTTTCTTT
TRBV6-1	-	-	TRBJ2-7	CASSELRGVYEQYF	TGTGCCAGCAGTGAACTGCGGGGAGTGTACGAGCAGTACTTC
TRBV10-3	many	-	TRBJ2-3	CAISDFTDTQYF	TGTGCCATCAGTGACTTCACAGATACGCAGTATTTT
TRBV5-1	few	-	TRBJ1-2	CASSLDGESNYGYTF	TGCGCCAGCAGCTTGGATGGAGAGTCTAACTATGGCTACACCTTC
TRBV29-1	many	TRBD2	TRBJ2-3	CSVGTSGDTQYF	TGCAGCGTTGGGACTAGCGGAGATACGCAGTATTTT
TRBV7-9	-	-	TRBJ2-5	CASTEWGDQETQYF	TGTGCCAGCACCGAGTGGGGGGACCAAGAGACCCAGTACTTC
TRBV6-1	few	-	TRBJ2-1	CASRPPSNEQFF	TGTGCCAGCAGGCCCCCTAGCAATGAGCAGTTCTTC
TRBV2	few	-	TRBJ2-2	CASRPGEVVRELFF	TGTGCCAGCAGGCCAGGGGAAGTAGTCCGGGAGCTGTTTTTT
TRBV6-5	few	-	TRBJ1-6	CASNPTGRVESPLHF	TGTGCCAGCAACCCAACAGGGAGGGTGGAATCACCCCTCCACTTT
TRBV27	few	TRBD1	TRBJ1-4	CASRTGRGLSTNEKLFF	TGTGCCAGCCGGACAGGAAGAGGCTTATCAACTAATGAAAAACTGTTTTTT
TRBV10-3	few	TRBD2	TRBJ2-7	CAITGTSGGYEQYF	TGTGCCATCACCGGGACTAGCGGGGGCTACGAGCAGTACTTC
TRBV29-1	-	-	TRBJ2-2	CSVGQGYTGELFF	TGCAGCGTTGGGCAGGGATATACCGGGGAGCTGTTTTTT
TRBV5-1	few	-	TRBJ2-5	CASSASSGAETQYF	TGCGCCAGCAGCGCCTCGTCAGGGGCGGAGACCCAGTACTTC
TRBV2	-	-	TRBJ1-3	CASSELREDTIYF	TGTGCCAGCAGTGAATTGCGGGAGGACACCATATATTTT
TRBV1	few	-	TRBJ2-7	CTSSHRERIYYEQYF	TGCACCAGCAGCCATCGGGAGCGGATCTACTACGAGCAGTACTTC
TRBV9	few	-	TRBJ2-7	CASSVNTGEDEQYF	TGTGCCAGCAGCGTAAATACAGGGGAGGACGAGCAGTACTTC
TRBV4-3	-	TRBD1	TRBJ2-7	CASSQDRGRERYF	TGCGCCAGCAGCCAAGACAGGGGGCGGGAAAGGTACTTC
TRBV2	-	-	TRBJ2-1	CASRPASLYNEQFF	TGTGCCAGCAGGCCCGCTAGCTTATACAATGAGCAGTTCTTC
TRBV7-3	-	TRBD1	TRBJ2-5	CASSPGQGMGTQYF	TGTGCCAGCAGCCCGGGACAGGGAATGGGGACCCAGTACTTC
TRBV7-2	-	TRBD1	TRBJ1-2	CASSPGDREGYGYTF	TGTGCCAGCAGCCCTGGGGACAGGGAAGGATATGGCTACACCTTC
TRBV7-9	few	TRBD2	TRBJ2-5	CASSLGYSGRVTETQYF	TGTGCCAGCAGCTTAGGTTATAGCGGGAGGGTGACGGAGACCCAGTACTTC
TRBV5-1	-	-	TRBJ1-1	CASSSSGGTEAFF	TGCGCCAGCAGCTCGTCGGGGGGCACTGAAGCTTTCTTT